This TCR beta chain originates from a study of T cell repertoires in cytomegalovirus infection. Turning to the study itself: In public TCR beta signatures, there were indications of both CMV infection and matching HLA type. Broader study findings: In two of eight donors, the top clonotype was HLA-C-restricted CMV-specific. People with CMV and the relevant HLA were identified by cumulative public TCR beta family frequency.

Germline CDR1 DFQATT, CDR2 SNEGSKA (reference sequence). CDR3 length equals 12 residues. One entry per CDR3 protein, called by TCRdb with MiXCR from the reads. Here the sample spans hundreds of thousands of distinct CDR3 sequences, more than 9% being singletons. This clonotype has only a few counts. Its antigen is undetermined. The rearrangement links TRBV20-1 to TRBJ2-5; D is perhaps TRBD1 or TRBD2 (5 bases each). The clonotype was recovered from a human donor in good health (CMV status not recorded). Some clones in this sample may be carry-over from other donors' samples. Sequencing was performed on PBMCs. Here the CDR3 reads CSPGRSQETQYF. DNA of the CDR3: TGCAGCCCGGGGCGGAGCCAAGAGACCCAGTACTTC.